This passage covers 23 T cell receptor beta chains from one sample sequenced in a study of blood T cell repertoires in COVID-19. The repertoire was sequenced with immunoSEQ multiplex PCR; TCRdb's copy has only in-frame clones and lacks some. Of 160,000 or so clones in the sample, roughly 83% were seen once. The specimen was peripheral blood. These receptors were collected from a human donor in a cohort sampled during active COVID-19.

The CDR3 loop reads CASSYSGLQETQYF. DNA for the CDR3: TGTGCCAGCAGTTACTCGGGGCTACAAGAGACCCAGTACTTC. This chain joins TRBV6-5 and TRBJ2-5, with D maybe TRBD1 (5 bases). This CDR3 has 14 residues. Per the germline V gene, CDR1 is MNHEY and CDR2 is SVGAGI. Trimming removed 0 bases from V and 2 bases from J, with 7 bases in between.

The chain is built from TRBV11-3 and TRBJ2-1; unclear D gene. The germline CDR1 and CDR2 sequences are SGHNT and YENEEA. Trimming removed 7 bases at V and 0 bases at J, with 13 bases between. The CDR3 has 15 amino acids. For the CDR3, the DNA is TGTGCCAGCACCTCGAGGAATTACTCCTACAATGAGCAGTTCTTC. Protein product: CASTSRNYSYNEQFF.

This clone showed up just a few times. Other DNA sequences in the sample encode the same CDR3. The chain carries TRBV6-2 or TRBV6-3 and TRBJ1-1; 7 nucleotides agree with TRBD1. Germline CDR1 reads MNHEY; CDR2 reads SVGEGT. The junction had 7 bases not matched to a gene; V was cut back by 6 bases and J by 0 bases. The CDR3 runs 15 residues. The CDR3 DNA sequence: TGTGCCAGCAGCAGAGGACAGGTGATGAACACTGAAGCTTTCTTT. It is translated as CASSRGQVMNTEAFF.

The chain is built from TRBV6-6 and TRBJ1-1, with a weak D call TRBD1 (5 bases). With 5 bases removed from V and 1 base from J, the gap between germline ends came to 11 bases. This CDR3 contains 14 residues. CDR1 is MNHNY and CDR2 is SVGAGI in the germline V gene (reference sequence). The DNA of the CDR3 is TGTGCCAGCAGTACCCGTCAGGGGAACACTGAAGCTTTCTTT. Protein product: CASSTRQGNTEAFF.

The genes are TRBV11-3 and TRBJ2-7; possible D gene TRBD2, 6 bases. The V and J ends lost 7 bases and 7 bases respectively, with 17 bases between them. The CDR3 has 13 amino acids. Germline lookup yields CDR1 SGHNT and CDR2 YENEEA. CDR3 loop: CASKEGPGEEQYF. CDR3 sequence (DNA): TGTGCCAGCAAGGAGGGCCCCGGCGAAGAGCAGTACTTC.

The J gene is TRBJ1-4, the V gene TRBV28; TRBD1 might be the D (5 bases). Per germline, CDR1 MDHEN and CDR2 SYDVKM. V lost 5 bases and J 2 bases, leaving 12 bases between the germline ends. The CDR3 is made up of 15 amino acids. Written as DNA, the CDR3 is TGTGCCAGCAGTCTTTCAGGGCTCACTAATGAAAAACTGTTTTTT. Residues: CASSLSGLTNEKLFF.

This clone was recorded only once. The rearrangement joins TRBV6-2 or TRBV6-3 to TRBJ1-1; TRBD1 agrees at 8 bases. The CDR3 covers 15 residues. The trim removed 4 bases at V and 1 base at J, leaving 5 bases unmatched. Germline-derived CDR1 and CDR2 are MNHEY and SVGEGT. DNA of the CDR3: TGTGCCAGCAGTTGGGGACAGGTACGGAACACTGAAGCTTTCTTT. Residues: CASSWGQVRNTEAFF.

V usage is TRBV6-5 and J usage is TRBJ1-1, with a tentative D call TRBD1 (5 bases). The CDR3 has 12 residues. Trimming removed 5 bases from V and 8 bases from J, with 12 bases in between. Per germline, CDR1 MNHEY and CDR2 SVGAGI. The CDR3 DNA sequence: TGTGCCAGCAGTCAGAGTTCAGGGGAAGCTTTCTTT. Translation gives CASSQSSGEAFF.

This rearrangement joins TRBV10-2 to TRBJ2-7; TRBD2 matches at 10 bases. Germline loops: CDR1 WSHSY, CDR2 SAAADI. CDR3 length equals 14 residues. The V and J ends lost 6 bases and 1 base, in that order; junction bases with no gene match: 3. As DNA, the CDR3 is TGCGCCAGCAGAGGACTAGCGGATTCCTACGAGCAGTACTTC. Residues: CASRGLADSYEQYF.

This clone was recorded a few times. The gene calls are TRBV4-3 and TRBJ1-2, with D hard to call. Trimming cost V 0 bases and J 6 bases, with 14 bases left between them. In germline, CDR1 is LGHNA, CDR2 YSLEER. This CDR3 has 15 residues. The CDR3 spells CASSQDRNSQNGYTF. The CDR3 coding sequence is TGCGCCAGCAGCCAAGATAGGAACAGTCAGAATGGCTACACCTTC.

The rearrangement joins TRBV11-1 to TRBJ2-7; D might be TRBD2 (6 bases). CDR1 SGHAT and CDR2 FQDESV come from the germline V gene (reference sequence). V shed 5 bases and J shed 4 bases, with 18 bases lying between them. This CDR3 has 15 residues. This CDR3 reads CASSLRDSILYEQYF. CDR3 DNA sequence: TGTGCCAGCAGCCTCCGGGACTCGATACTTTACGAGCAGTACTTC.

The chain has TRBV5-4 and TRBJ2-5; D is perhaps TRBD2 (5 bases). Trimming pared 5 bases from V and 2 bases from J, leaving 13 bases between. Germline-derived CDR1 and CDR2 are SGHNT and YYREEE (reference sequence). The length of the CDR3 is 14 residues. The CDR3 spells CASRRALTQETQYF. In DNA form, the CDR3 reads TGTGCCAGCAGGCGGGCCTTGACGCAAGAGACCCAGTACTTC.

This chain connects TRBV6-2 or TRBV6-3 to TRBJ1-5; 10 bases map to TRBD1. This CDR3 comprises 16 residues. Germline values: CDR1 MNHEY, CDR2 SVGEGT. Trimming at V came to 6 bases and at J to 5 bases, leaving 10 bases not matched to a gene. The CDR3 DNA is TGTGCCAGCAGCACTTGGGACAGGGGTATTGATCAGCCCCAGCATTTT. It encodes CASSTWDRGIDQPQHF.

The chain carries TRBV12-3 or TRBV12-4 and TRBJ2-7; D uncertain. V gave up 2 bases and J gave up 0 bases, with 5 bases separating them. The CDR3 runs 13 residues. The CDR3 DNA is TGTGCCAGCAGTTTACCATCCTCCTACGAGCAGTACTTC. This sequence encodes CASSLPSSYEQYF.

The chain combines TRBV29-1 with TRBJ2-6; D might be TRBD1 (5 bases). V was pared by 5 bases and J by 2 bases, with 10 bases between. Germline CDR1 is SQVTM and CDR2 is ANQGSEA. CDR3 length equals 14 residues. CDR3 region: CSVFSGTGANVLTF. CDR3 in DNA: TGCAGCGTTTTTTCAGGGACTGGGGCCAACGTCCTGACTTTC.

This clone was detected once. This rearrangement joins TRBV6-5 to TRBJ1-2, with 7 positions matching TRBD1. V shed 0 bases, J shed 0 bases, and the junction held 4 bases outside the gene matches. CDR3 size: 16 residues. CDR1 is MNHEY, CDR2 SVGAGI, per germline. The CDR3 sequence is CASSYSGTVTNYGYTF. CDR3 coding DNA: TGTGCCAGCAGTTACTCGGGGACAGTGACTAACTATGGCTACACCTTC.

This clone was detected only a few times. The chain carries TRBV7-3 and TRBJ2-1, with 9 bases identical to TRBD2. After removal of 2 bases from V and 1 base from J, the junction contained 9 bases not matched to a gene. The CDR3 is 18 amino acids. Germline V gives CDR1 SGHTA, CDR2 FQGTGA. CDR3 DNA: TGTGCCAGCAGCTTAGGGTATGGACTAGCGCAGTCCTACAATGAGCAGTTCTTC. It is translated as CASSLGYGLAQSYNEQFF.

V gene TRBV7-9 combines with J gene TRBJ2-7, with 7 bases aligning to TRBD1. Unmatched junction bases numbered 6, after V lost 4 bases and J lost 0 bases. Germline V gives CDR1 SEHNR, CDR2 FQNEAQ (reference sequence). The CDR3 is 15 residues long. This CDR3 is CASSSPRDSSYEQYF. The CDR3 coding sequence is TGTGCCAGCAGCTCCCCCCGGGACAGCTCCTACGAGCAGTACTTC.

V gene TRBV28 combines with J gene TRBJ2-7, with TRBD2 matching over 8 bases. Losses at the gene ends were 5 bases for V and 4 bases for J; bases not matched to a gene: 10. CDR3 size: 15 residues. Per germline, CDR1 MDHEN and CDR2 SYDVKM. This chain's CDR3 is CASSRSSGSLYEQYF. DNA for the CDR3: TGTGCCAGCAGTCGATCTAGCGGGTCACTTTACGAGCAGTACTTC.

V is TRBV18 and J is TRBJ1-2; TRBD1 matches at 7 bases. The germline V gene has CDR1 KGHSH and CDR2 LQKENI. V lost 3 bases to trimming and J lost 5 bases; unmatched junction nucleotides: 3. This CDR3 is built from 13 residues. The CDR3 DNA reads as TGTGCCAGCTCACCGTCGACAGGGTATGGCTACACCTTC. Translating it yields CASSPSTGYGYTF.

This clone was recorded only once. The rearrangement links TRBV7-9 to TRBJ2-5; D perhaps matches TRBD1 (7 bases). The CDR3 length is 14 residues. Germline lookup yields CDR1 SEHNR and CDR2 FQNEAQ (reference sequence). V shed 3 bases and J shed 5 bases, with 13 bases lying between them. This CDR3 is CASSLSGGRETQYF. The CDR3 DNA reads TGTGCCAGCAGCTTGTCAGGGGGGCGGGAGACCCAGTACTTC.

This CDR3 is CASSLGQSGTGNTIYF. The CDR3 region has the DNA TGTGCCAGCAGCTTAGGACAGTCCGGTACTGGAAACACCATATATTTT. The chain recombines TRBV7-8 with TRBJ1-3; TRBD1 is a possible D gene (5 bases). V gave up 1 base and J gave up 2 bases, with 12 bases separating them. CDR1 and CDR2 from the germline V gene are SGHVS and FQNEAQ. The CDR3 has 16 residues.

The gene calls are TRBV19 and TRBJ2-4; D remains unclear. Trimming took 1 base from V and 5 from J, leaving 15 bases between them. Per the germline V gene, CDR1 is LNHDA and CDR2 is SQIVND (reference sequence). The CDR3 length is 16 residues. The DNA of the CDR3 is TGTGCCAGTAGTATAGCAGCAGCGATTCCCGAAAACATTCAGTACTTC. Protein: CASSIAAAIPENIQYF.